Shown below are 18 T cell receptor beta chains from a single sample sequenced in a study of CD8 T cells in ankylosing spondylitis (dated by TCRdb to about 2017). Study-level results and caveats: A TCR beta motif of about 8 highly homologous amino acid variants appeared characteristic of blood from ankylosing spondylitis patients.

No antigen has been identified for these receptors. Receptors were amplified or captured by 5' RACE. Sequencing instrument: Illumina HiSeq 2500. The raw public reads went through TCRdb reprocessing: fastp at Q25, MiXCR clone calling, in-frame beta chains kept. Identical CDR3 protein sequences are pooled into one entry, listed with their most common genes and DNA. The sample table lists approximately 400,000 distinct CDR3 sequences, 25% to 30% of them with a count of one. Jointly, the top ten make up 0.75% to 0.9% of the sample. Sequences were obtained from blood, either unsorted or a sorted T cell fraction (not recorded which). Receptors were obtained from a male donor with ankylosing spondylitis.

The chain couples TRBV20-1 to TRBJ2-1, with 12 positions matching TRBD2. J gave up 6 bases and V 4 bases, and 4 bases lay outside the gene matches. The CDR3 consists of 14 residues. Germline V lookup: CDR1 DFQATT, CDR2 SNEGSKA (reference sequence). CDR3 residues: CSATTSGGINEQFF. The CDR3 nucleotides are TGCAGTGCTACGACTAGCGGGGGCATCAATGAGCAGTTCTTC.

A note on this clonotype: A much larger clone lies a single base off, so this may be a read error. This sequence joins TRBV20-1 and TRBJ2-7; 7 bases are a match to TRBD1. Looked up from germline, CDR1 is DFQATT and CDR2 is SNEGSKA (reference sequence). This CDR3 comprises 11 residues. J was trimmed by 6 bases and V by 7 bases; bases with no gene match: 6. This CDR3 is CSGLTGPEQYV. As DNA, the CDR3 is TGCAGTGGTTTGACAGGGCCCGAGCAGTACGTC.

In its sample, this clonotype was seen a few times. The rearrangement links TRBV7-2 to TRBJ2-7; tentatively, D is TRBD2 (6 bases). This CDR3 has 16 residues. Germline CDR1 SGHTA, CDR2 FQGNSA. The V end lost 5 bases, the J end lost 10 bases, and 27 bases lay between the germline ends. CDR3 loop: CASSPQRGRTSPLQYF. DNA for the CDR3: TGTGCCAGCAGCCCCCAGCGTGGGAGGACCAGTCCTTTACAGTACTTC.

This clonotype was recorded many times. This chain links TRBV12-3 or TRBV12-4 with TRBJ2-3; D is ambiguous. CDR3 size: 11 residues. V gave up 6 bases and J gave up 4 bases, with 5 bases separating them. CDR3 sequence (DNA): TGTGCCAGCAGCGTGGCAGATACGCAGTATTTT. Its protein product is CASSVADTQYF.

This clonotype showed up just once. The J gene is TRBJ2-2, the V gene TRBV7-8; D is uncertain. Trimming removed 6 bases from V and 4 bases from J, with 9 bases in between. CDR3 length: 13 amino acids. Germline loops: CDR1 SGHVS, CDR2 FQNEAQ. CDR3 amino acids: CASSRARTGELFF. DNA for the CDR3: TGTGCCAGCAGTAGGGCGCGCACCGGGGAGCTGTTTTTT. Drawing the rest from reference TRBV7-8 and TRBJ2-2, the complete variable domain is GAGVSQSPRYKVAKRGQDVALRCDPISGHVSLFWYQQALGQGPEFLTYFQNEAQLDKSGLPSDRFFAERPEGSVSTLKIQRTQQEDSAVYLCASSRARTGELFFGEGSRLTVL.

This clonotype has a handful of counts. The chain employs TRBV7-9 and TRBJ2-7, with unresolved D. The V gene lost 1 base and the J gene lost 0 bases, with 7 bases spanning the gap. The CDR3 consists of 14 residues. Germline lookup yields CDR1 SEHNR and CDR2 FQNEAQ (reference sequence). CDR3 coding DNA: TGTGCCAGCAGCTTAGGGCAGTCCTCCTACGAGCAGTACGTC. It specifies CASSLGQSSYEQYV.

V gene TRBV20-1 combines with J gene TRBJ1-2, with D perhaps TRBD1 (6 bases). Germline V gene lookup returns CDR1 DFQATT and CDR2 SNEGSKA (reference sequence). CDR3 length: 13 residues. The V gene lost 1 base and the J gene lost 8 bases, with 14 bases spanning the gap. This CDR3 reads CSARAQEGEGYTF. The CDR3 DNA reads TGCAGTGCTAGAGCCCAGGAGGGGGAGGGCTACACCTTC.

The V call is TRBV20-1, the J call TRBJ2-3; D uncertain. Germline CDR1 and CDR2: DFQATT and SNEGSKA (reference sequence). The CDR3 totals 12 residues. Trimming shortened V by 4 bases and J by 2 bases, and 7 bases separated the two germline ends. CDR3 nucleotides: TGCAGTGCTAACCCCCCCACAGATACGCAGTATTTT. Protein: CSANPPTDTQYF.

The chain uses TRBV7-9 and TRBJ1-6; 8 bases fit TRBD1. CDR1 is SEHNR and CDR2 is FQNEAQ in the germline V gene (reference sequence). Trimming at V came to 5 bases and at J to 7 bases, leaving 7 bases not matched to a gene. There are 15 residues in the CDR3. The CDR3, as DNA: TGTGCCAGCAGCCCGAGGGGACAGGCAAATTCACCCCTCCACTTT. It is translated as CASSPRGQANSPLHF.

The chain combines TRBV5-1 with TRBJ1-1, with D hard to call. CDR1 is SGHRS and CDR2 is YFSETQ in the germline V gene. The CDR3 consists of 13 residues. V lost 4 bases, J lost 1 base, and 8 bases lay in between. CDR3 in amino acids: CASSVDGNTEAFF. The CDR3 bases are TGCGCCAGCAGCGTGGACGGGAACACTGAAGCTTTCTTT.

The V and J genes are TRBV7-2 and TRBJ1-3; tentative D call: TRBD1 (6 bases). Deletions cut 1 base from V and 4 bases from J, with 11 bases between. The V gene's germline CDR1 is SGHTA and CDR2 FQGNSA. This CDR3 contains 15 residues. DNA for the CDR3: TGTGCCAGCAGCTTAGACAGGGTTGGAGGAAACACCATATATTTT. Translation gives CASSLDRVGGNTIYF.

This clonotype was seen only a few times. The V and J genes are TRBV14 and TRBJ2-3; unclear D gene. The CDR3 has 15 amino acids. The V gene lost 2 bases and the J gene lost 5 bases, with 14 bases spanning the gap. Germline CDR1 SGHDN, CDR2 FVKESK. The CDR3 sequence: CASSQIESPRDTQYF. CDR3 nucleotide sequence: TGTGCCAGCAGCCAAATCGAAAGTCCACGAGATACGCAGTATTTT.

In its sample, this clonotype was seen a few times. V gene TRBV7-8 combines with J gene TRBJ2-3; D is unresolved. Trimming shortened V by 0 bases and J by 2 bases, and 15 bases separated the two germline ends. CDR1 and CDR2 (germline): SGHVS, FQNEAQ. The CDR3 runs 17 residues. In DNA form, the CDR3 reads TGTGCCAGCAGCTTAGCCCCAGCGCGGCACAACACAGATACGCAGTATTTT. This gives the protein CASSLAPARHNTDTQYF.

This sequence joins TRBV7-9 and TRBJ1-4; D perhaps matches TRBD1 (5 bases). This CDR3 comprises 16 residues. Trimming removed 4 bases from V and 0 bases from J, with 12 bases in between. In germline, CDR1 is SEHNR, CDR2 FQNEAQ (reference sequence). CDR3 nucleotide sequence: TGTGCCAGCAGCTGGGCAGGGATTACAACTAATGAAAAACTGTTTTTT. This sequence encodes CASSWAGITTNEKLFF. The whole variable domain, remainder taken from reference TRBV7-9 and TRBJ1-4, is DTGVSQNPRHKITKRGQNVTFRCDPISEHNRLYWYRQTLGQGPEFLTYFQNEAQLEKSRLLSDRFSAERPKGSFSTLEIQRTEQGDSAMYLCASSWAGITTNEKLFFGSGTQLSVL.

This clonotype occurred a few times. The chain is built from TRBV28 and TRBJ1-1; no firm D call. Trimming stripped 5 bases from V and 1 base from J, with 11 bases between. The CDR3 contains 14 residues. Germline lookup yields CDR1 MDHEN and CDR2 SYDVKM. CDR3 DNA: TGTGCCAGCAGTCCCGGGTCTCCGAACACTGAAGCTTTCTTT. This gives the protein CASSPGSPNTEAFF.

This clonotype has only a few counts. This chain joins TRBV5-1 and TRBJ2-3, with 15 bases identical to TRBD2. V lost 3 bases, J lost 6 bases, and 8 bases stayed unmatched. The CDR3 has 17 amino acids. CDR1 is SGHRS and CDR2 is YFSETQ in the germline V gene. Written as DNA, the CDR3 is TGCGCCAGCAGCTCGGGGACTAGCGGGAGGCCGCGGGATACGCAGTATTTT. Its protein is CASSSGTSGRPRDTQYF.

This clonotype was counted only a few times. This chain links TRBV11-2 with TRBJ2-7; 8 bases line up with TRBD2. The junction had 1 base not matched to a gene; V was cut back by 0 bases and J by 0 bases. This CDR3 comprises 15 residues. Germline V CDR1 and CDR2: SGHAT, FQNNGV. CDR3 nucleotides: TGTGCCAGCAGCTTAGAGAGCGGGAGCTCCTACGAGCAGTACTTC. Its protein is CASSLESGSSYEQYF.

The chain combines TRBV5-6 with TRBJ1-1; TRBD1 might be the D (5 bases). Per germline, CDR1 SGHDT and CDR2 YYEEEE. Deletions cut 3 bases from V and 8 bases from J, with 20 bases between. This CDR3 is built from 15 residues. Here the CDR3 DNA reads TGTGCCAGCAGCTCCGGGACTCGGGGAACGCTGGAAGCTTTCTTT. It yields the protein CASSSGTRGTLEAFF.